Shown below are 7 T cell receptor beta chains from a single sample sequenced in a study of T cell responses to AZD1222 COVID-19 vaccine. Only in-frame clones appear in the TCRdb table, and some are missing; sequencing was by immunoSEQ multiplex PCR. The sample contains about 150,000 clones, over 75% of which appear only once. This specimen was peripheral blood, taken on day 0 of AZD1222 vaccination. The receptors here all came from an adult in good health.

The chain employs TRBV11-3 and TRBJ2-1; 8 nucleotides align to TRBD2. CDR1 and CDR2 (germline): SGHNT, YENEEA. V shed 0 bases, J shed 12 bases, and the junction held 4 bases outside the gene matches. The CDR3 is made up of 13 amino acids. The CDR3 reads CASSLEGAGGQFF. CDR3 in DNA: TGTGCCAGCAGCTTAGAAGGGGCGGGAGGGCAGTTCTTC.

There are a few counts of this clone. This sample also contains other DNA sequences that code for the same CDR3. This chain connects TRBV9 to TRBJ1-1; the match to TRBD1 covers 7 bases. The CDR3 runs 13 residues. CDR1 SGDLS and CDR2 YYNGEE come from the germline V gene. The J segment lost 5 bases and the V segment lost 3 bases, leaving 4 bases of the junction unmatched. Written as DNA, the CDR3 is TGTGCCAGCAGCGGACAGGGTGAAACTGAAGCTTTCTTT. This codes for CASSGQGETEAFF.

The rearrangement links TRBV30 to TRBJ1-1, with 9 nucleotides matching TRBD1. The trim removed 3 bases at V and 0 bases at J, leaving 2 bases unmatched. The CDR3 loop spans 14 amino acids. Germline values: CDR1 GTSNPN, CDR2 SVGIG (reference sequence). In nucleotides, the CDR3 is TGTGCCTGGAGCCGGACAGGGGTGAACACTGAAGCTTTCTTT. Translating it yields CAWSRTGVNTEAFF.

The CDR3 sequence is CASSLGPTIAEAFF. CDR3 in DNA: TGTGCCAGTAGCCTCGGACCCACCATCGCTGAAGCTTTCTTT. J is TRBJ1-1 and V is TRBV19; D unresolved. Germline loops: CDR1 LNHDA, CDR2 SQIVND (reference sequence). V was clipped by 6 bases and J by 6 bases, with 17 bases between them. The CDR3 loop spans 14 amino acids.

This rearrangement joins TRBV7-9 to TRBJ2-1, with a weak D call TRBD1 (6 bases). Germline CDR1 SEHNR, CDR2 FQNEAQ (reference sequence). The CDR3 has 14 residues. Trimming took off 5 bases at V and 9 bases at J, with 17 bases between the two ends. This chain's CDR3 is CASSPQGSRSEQFF. CDR3 nucleotides: TGTGCCAGCAGCCCCCAGGGGTCGCGGAGTGAGCAGTTCTTC.

The chain couples TRBV5-1 to TRBJ2-5; 12 nucleotides align to TRBD1. The germline V gene has CDR1 SGHRS and CDR2 YFSETQ. V lost 0 bases, J lost 2 bases, and 2 bases stayed unmatched. This CDR3 is 16 amino acids long. CDR3 sequence: CASSLGDRGLQETQYF. As DNA, the CDR3 is TGCGCCAGCAGCTTGGGGGACAGGGGGCTTCAAGAGACCCAGTACTTC.

The chain couples TRBV6-5 to TRBJ1-3, with D maybe TRBD1 (5 bases). This CDR3 region has 16 residues. Between the trimmed V and J ends, which lost 2 bases and 0 bases, there was a span of 11 bases. Germline V gene sequence: CDR1 MNHEY, CDR2 SVGAGI. The CDR3 sequence: CASSYQGSDSGNTIYF. CDR3 in DNA: TGTGCCAGCAGTTACCAGGGATCCGACTCTGGAAACACCATATATTTT.